Detailed here is one TCR beta chain. V was pared by 3 bases and J by 2 bases, with 4 bases of the junction left unmatched. The CDR3 spans 17 residues. Germline CDR1 KGHDR, CDR2 SFDVKD. The sample originates from a study of blood T cell repertoires in COVID-19. TCRdb's table, derived via immunoSEQ multiplex PCR, lists solely in-frame clones and lacks some. The sample has about 280,000 clones, 85% seen once. Sequenced material: peripheral blood. The rearrangement uses TRBV24-1 and TRBJ2-2; 11 bases map to TRBD2. This sequence originates from a human donor in a cohort sampled during active COVID-19. In nucleotides, the CDR3 is TGTGCCACCAGTGATAATAGCGGGAGGGCCAACACCGGGGAGCTGTTTTTT. Translation: CATSDNSGRANTGELFF.